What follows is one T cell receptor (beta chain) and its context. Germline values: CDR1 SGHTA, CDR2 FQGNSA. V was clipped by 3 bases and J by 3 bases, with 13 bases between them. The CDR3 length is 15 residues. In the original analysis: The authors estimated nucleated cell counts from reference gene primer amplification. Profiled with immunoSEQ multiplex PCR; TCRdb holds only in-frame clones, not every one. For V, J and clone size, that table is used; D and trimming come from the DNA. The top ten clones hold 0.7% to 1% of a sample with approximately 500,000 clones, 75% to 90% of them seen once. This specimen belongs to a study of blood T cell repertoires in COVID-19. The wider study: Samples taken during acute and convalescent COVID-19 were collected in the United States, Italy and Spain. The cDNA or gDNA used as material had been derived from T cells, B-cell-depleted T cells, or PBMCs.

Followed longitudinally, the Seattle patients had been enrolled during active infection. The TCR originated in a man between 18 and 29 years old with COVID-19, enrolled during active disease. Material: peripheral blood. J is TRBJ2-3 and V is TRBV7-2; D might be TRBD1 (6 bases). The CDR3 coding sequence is TGTGCCAGCAGCTTCCCCAGAGGGGGTACAGATACGCAGTATTTT. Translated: CASSFPRGGTDTQYF.